These T cell receptor beta chains were read from a single sample in a study of T cell clones after liver transplantation. Here immunoSEQ multiplex PCR was the method, and the copy in TCRdb shows in-frame clones only, minus some. The data hold 98,000 or so clones, with about 81% observed a single time. Specimen: CD4+ T cells from blood, collected before liver transplant. All receptors come from a human donor who received a liver transplant. CDR3s include the opening cysteine and the closing phenylalanine or tryptophan. A D gene is named only where the DNA matches it firmly. Clone size, where shown, is once, few, many, or a class for clones that have expanded.

>-|TRBJ1-1|TRBV7-9|-
TGTGCCAGCAGCTTAAGGGGCGCACAGGGAACTGAAGCTTTCTTT
CASSLRGAQGTEAFF
>-|TRBJ2-1|TRBV28|-
TGTGCCAGCAGTGCCGGGACTTTTTCGCACAATGAGCAGTTCTTC
CASSAGTFSHNEQFF
>-|TRBJ1-5|TRBV6-4|-
TGTGCCAACCCCCAAACAGGGCCCTCCGGGGGTCAGCCCCAGCATTTT
CANPQTGPSGGQPQHF
>few|TRBJ1-3|TRBV5-5|-
TGTGCCAGCAGCTTGAGTAACCTGGGAAACACCATATATTTT
CASSLSNLGNTIYF
>-|TRBJ1-4|TRBV7-9|-
TGTGCCAGCAGCTTAGAGGGCTCCCTTGCAACTAATGAAAAACTGTTTTTT
CASSLEGSLATNEKLFF
>-|TRBJ2-3|TRBV4-1|-
TGCGCCAGCAGCCAAGATGAGATCAGAAGCACAGATACGCAGTATTTT
CASSQDEIRSTDTQYF
>-|TRBJ1-1|TRBV7-3|-
TGTGCCAGCAGCTTAATAGGCGAATTTGGAGGGAACACTGAAGCTTTCTTT
CASSLIGEFGGNTEAFF
>-|TRBJ2-2|TRBV12-5|-
TGTGCTAGTGGCCAGGACGGGAACACCGGGGAGCTGTTTTTT
CASGQDGNTGELFF
>few|TRBJ2-3|TRBV5-1|-
TGCGCCAGCAGCAAATCTGGGGGGGCCGGAGATACGCAGTATTTT
CASSKSGGAGDTQYF
>once|TRBJ2-1|TRBV5-4|-
TGTGCCAGCAGCCGCGCGTTTTTCGGGGAGCAGTTCTTC
CASSRAFFGEQFF
>-|TRBJ2-3|TRBV27|TRBD1
TGTGCCAGCAGTTTACCACAGGGGGCGTCCCACACAGATACGCAGTATTTT
CASSLPQGASHTDTQYF
>-|TRBJ2-6|TRBV6-4|-
TGTGCCAGCAGAGACTCTGGGGCCAACGTCCTGACTTTC
CASRDSGANVLTF
>-|TRBJ2-5|TRBV5-4|-
TGTGCCAGCAGCTCCGGACAGCGGGAGACCCAGTACTTC
CASSSGQRETQYF
>-|TRBJ1-2|TRBV6-1|-
TGTGCCAGCAGTGAACGTGGCTACACCTTC
CASSERGYTF
>-|TRBJ1-3|TRBV18|-
TGTGCCACCCGACCCCCTGGCTCTGGAAACACCATATATTTT
CATRPPGSGNTIYF
>-|TRBJ1-5|TRBV28|-
TGTGCCATCCTAGCGCAGGGAGGGCGGCCCCAGCATTTT
CAILAQGGRPQHF
>-|TRBJ1-1|TRBV6-5|TRBD1
TGTGCCAGCGAGCTTCGGACAGGTCTAGAAGCTTTCTTT
CASELRTGLEAFF
>-|TRBJ2-1|TRBV2|TRBD1
TGTGCCAGCAGTGTCACTTTGGGACAGGGAAGTGAGCAGTTCTTC
CASSVTLGQGSEQFF
>-|TRBJ2-2|TRBV6-5|-
TGTGCCAGCATGGTTTATCACACCGGGGAGCTGTTTTTT
CASMVYHTGELFF
>-|TRBJ2-3|TRBV2|TRBD2
TGTGCCAGCAGGGGCCCGGGACTAGCGGGGGGCCAGACAGATACGCAGTATTTT
CASRGPGLAGGQTDTQYF
>-|TRBJ2-7|TRBV14|TRBD1
TGTGCCAGCAGCCGAGACAGGGCTTACGAGCAGTACTTC
CASSRDRAYEQYF
>-|TRBJ1-2|TRBV2|-
TGTGCCAGCAGTGAAAGTGGCCTCAACTATGGCTACACCTTC
CASSESGLNYGYTF
>-|TRBJ1-5|TRBV30|-
TGTGCCTGGAGTACTTGGGACATGAGGTCTCAGCCCCAGCATTTT
CAWSTWDMRSQPQHF
>-|TRBJ2-3|TRBV4-1|TRBD1
TGCGCCAGCAGCCAAAAAACAGGGGTGGCAGATACGCAGTATTTT
CASSQKTGVADTQYF
>-|TRBJ2-7|TRBV7-3|TRBD1
TGTGCCAGCAGCTCTACGACAGGGGTTGAAGAGCAGTACTTC
CASSSTTGVEEQYF
>-|TRBJ2-3|TRBV7-3|TRBD2
TGTGCCAGCAGCAAGACTAGCAGCACAGATACGCAGTATTTT
CASSKTSSTDTQYF
>-|TRBJ2-7|TRBV30|TRBD1
TGTGCCTGGGACTCCGGGACAGGGGGTCTTACTGAGCAGTACTTC
CAWDSGTGGLTEQYF
>-|TRBJ1-2|TRBV15|-
TGTGCCACCCTGCCTGCGGGCAGCGTTAACTATGGCTACACCTTC
CATLPAGSVNYGYTF
>-|TRBJ2-5|TRBV19|TRBD2
TGTGCCAGTAGTATAGATAGCGGGGGGCCTCGGGAGACCCAGTACTTC
CASSIDSGGPRETQYF
>-|TRBJ2-1|TRBV5-4|TRBD1
TGTGCCAGCAGCTGGCCCCAGGGGGCATACAATGAGCAGTTCTTC
CASSWPQGAYNEQFF
>-|TRBJ2-7|TRBV27|TRBD1
TGTGCCAGCAAGTCTCCCCGGGACAGATCTGTCGAGCAGTACTTC
CASKSPRDRSVEQYF
>once|TRBJ2-7|TRBV7-3|-
TGTGCCAGCAGCCCATCCGTGGGGGAGCAGTACTTC
CASSPSVGEQYF
>-|TRBJ2-7|TRBV28|-
TGTGCCAGCAGTCCTCGGAACGCGCTTAGCTCCTACGAGCAGTACTTC
CASSPRNALSSYEQYF
>-|TRBJ2-3|TRBV7-6|TRBD1
TGTGCCAGCAGCGGGGGGACAGGGAGGGCAGATACGCAGTATTTT
CASSGGTGRADTQYF
>-|TRBJ2-7|TRBV28|-
TGTGCCAGCAGGTTGTCGCGGGACGTAGAAACCTACGAGCAGTACTTC
CASRLSRDVETYEQYF
>-|TRBJ2-1|TRBV7-8|TRBD2
TGTGCCAGCGAAAGGAGACTAGCGGGTTCCTACAATGAGCAGTTCTTC
CASERRLAGSYNEQFF
>-|TRBJ1-2|TRBV7-6|-
TGTGCCAGCAGCGCCACAGGGTTCGGCTACACCTTC
CASSATGFGYTF
>-|TRBJ1-1|TRBV15|-
TGTGCCACCAGCCACCCTTCGGGCACTGAAGCTTTCTTT
CATSHPSGTEAFF
>few|TRBJ1-1|TRBV19|-
TGTGCCAGTATGAAGGAGGCAAACACTGAAGCTTTCTTT
CASMKEANTEAFF
>-|TRBJ2-7|TRBV7-9|-
TGTGCCAGCAGCCTGGGGACATCCTACAGGGACGAGCAGTACTTC
CASSLGTSYRDEQYF
>-|TRBJ2-1|TRBV14|TRBD2
TGTGCCAGCAGCCCCGGACTAGCGGGGGGCGGGGGGTACAATGAGCAGTTCTTC
CASSPGLAGGGGYNEQFF
>-|TRBJ2-5|TRBV28|TRBD2
TGTGCCAGCAGTTTGCGGAAGGTAGCGGGAGGGCTGGAGACCCAGTACTTC
CASSLRKVAGGLETQYF
>-|TRBJ1-2|TRBV30|TRBD1
TGTGCCTGGAGAGATACAGGGGGCGGCTATGGCTACACCTTC
CAWRDTGGGYGYTF
>many|TRBJ2-7|TRBV5-1|-
TGCGCCAGCAGCTTTGGGGCAGGCTCCTACGAGCAGTACTTC
CASSFGAGSYEQYF
>-|TRBJ2-2|TRBV29-1|TRBD2
TGCAGCGCACTGACTAGCGCCCTCACCAGGGAGCTGTTTTTT
CSALTSALTRELFF
>few|TRBJ2-3|TRBV14|-
TGTGCCAGCAGACCTTGGGGGGCCGCTAGCACAGATACGCAGTATTTT
CASRPWGAASTDTQYF
>-|TRBJ1-2|TRBV6-5|-
TGTGCCAGCGTTAGGGCGGTCGATTATGGCTACACCTTC
CASVRAVDYGYTF
>-|TRBJ1-1|TRBV11-3|-
TGTGCCAGCAGCTTTATGAGGGACACTGAAGCTTTCTTT
CASSFMRDTEAFF
>-|TRBJ2-6|TRBV25-1|-
TGTGCCAGCAGTAAAGTCTCTGGGGCCAACGTCCTGACTTTC
CASSKVSGANVLTF
>-|TRBJ2-4|TRBV29-1|-
TGCAGCGTCCGACAGACCCTAGCCAAAAACATTCAGTACTTC
CSVRQTLAKNIQYF
>-|TRBJ2-3|TRBV28|-
TGTGCCAGCAGCCCGGGACACAGCACAGATACGCAGTATTTT
CASSPGHSTDTQYF
>-|TRBJ1-5|TRBV19|-
TGTGCCAGTAGTATTAGTCTAGGGGCTAGAAAACAGCCCCAGCATTTT
CASSISLGARKQPQHF
>-|TRBJ2-5|TRBV5-1|-
TGCGCCAGCAGCTGGTCCTCAGGGACTTTTGAGACCCAGTACTTC
CASSWSSGTFETQYF
>once|TRBJ1-3|TRBV10-3|TRBD1
TGTGCCATCAGTGAGGATGACAGGGGATGGAGATATTTT
CAISEDDRGWRYF
>-|TRBJ2-7|TRBV5-5|TRBD1
TGTGCCAGCAGCTCCGGGACAGGGGGTTTGGAGCAGTACTTC
CASSSGTGGLEQYF
>-|TRBJ2-2|TRBV11-1|-
TGTGCCAGCAGCACCCTGACCGGGACACACACCGGGGAGCTGTTTTTT
CASSTLTGTHTGELFF
>few|TRBJ2-7|TRBV29-1|-
TGCAGCGTTGAACGACGGGACGGATACGAGCAGTACTTC
CSVERRDGYEQYF
>-|TRBJ2-7|TRBV5-4|-
TGTGCCAGCAGCCCCAAAACGACAGGAACCTACGAGCAGTACTTC
CASSPKTTGTYEQYF
>-|TRBJ1-2|TRBV29-1|-
TGCAGCGTTGGACAGAATGGCTACACCTTC
CSVGQNGYTF
>-|TRBJ2-2|TRBV2|-
TGTGCCAGCCCAGGGTCCCAGGGAGGGGAGCTGTTTTTT
CASPGSQGGELFF